This T cell receptor (beta chain) was obtained from a study of blood T cell repertoires in COVID-19. The overall study: Nucleic acid was either cDNA or gDNA, and it came from T cells, B-cell-depleted T cells, or PBMCs.

CDR1 is PRHDT and CDR2 is FYEKMQ in the germline V gene (reference sequence). CDR3 length: 14 residues. J gave up 2 bases and V 5 bases, and 3 bases lay outside the gene matches. Using immunoSEQ multiplex PCR, the repertoire was profiled, and TCRdb retains in-frame clones only, with some absent. The data hold about 240,000 clones, with roughly nine tenths observed a single time. This sequence was found in a man between 60 and 75 years old with acute or convalescent COVID-19. The chain couples TRBV13 to TRBJ1-3, with TRBD1 matching 7 bases. The material sequenced was peripheral blood. The CDR3 nucleotides are TGTGCCAGCAGCCAAACAGGGGCTGGAAACACCATATATTTT. It yields the protein CASSQTGAGNTIYF. Full variable domain (remainder filled in from reference TRBV13 and TRBJ1-3): AAGVIQSPRHLIKEKRETATLKCYPIPRHDTVYWYQQGPGQDPQFLISFYEKMQSDKGSIPDRFSAQQFSDYHSELNMSSLELGDSALYFCASSQTGAGNTIYFGEGSWLTVV.